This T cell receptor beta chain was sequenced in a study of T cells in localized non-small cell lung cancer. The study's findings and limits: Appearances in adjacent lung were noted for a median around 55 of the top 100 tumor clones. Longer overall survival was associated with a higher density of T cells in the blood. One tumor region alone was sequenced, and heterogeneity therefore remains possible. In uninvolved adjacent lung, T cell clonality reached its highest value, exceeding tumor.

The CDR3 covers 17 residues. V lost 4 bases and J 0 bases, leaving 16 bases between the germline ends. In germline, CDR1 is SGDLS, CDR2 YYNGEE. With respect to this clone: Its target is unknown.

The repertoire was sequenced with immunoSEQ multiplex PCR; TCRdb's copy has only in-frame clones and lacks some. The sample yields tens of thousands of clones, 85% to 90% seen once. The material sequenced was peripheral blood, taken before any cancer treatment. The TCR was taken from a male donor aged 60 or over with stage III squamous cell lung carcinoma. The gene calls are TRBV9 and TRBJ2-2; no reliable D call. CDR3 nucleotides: TGTGCCAGCAGCCTAACACCGTCCCCAACGAACACCGGGGAGCTGTTTTTT. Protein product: CASSLTPSPTNTGELFF.